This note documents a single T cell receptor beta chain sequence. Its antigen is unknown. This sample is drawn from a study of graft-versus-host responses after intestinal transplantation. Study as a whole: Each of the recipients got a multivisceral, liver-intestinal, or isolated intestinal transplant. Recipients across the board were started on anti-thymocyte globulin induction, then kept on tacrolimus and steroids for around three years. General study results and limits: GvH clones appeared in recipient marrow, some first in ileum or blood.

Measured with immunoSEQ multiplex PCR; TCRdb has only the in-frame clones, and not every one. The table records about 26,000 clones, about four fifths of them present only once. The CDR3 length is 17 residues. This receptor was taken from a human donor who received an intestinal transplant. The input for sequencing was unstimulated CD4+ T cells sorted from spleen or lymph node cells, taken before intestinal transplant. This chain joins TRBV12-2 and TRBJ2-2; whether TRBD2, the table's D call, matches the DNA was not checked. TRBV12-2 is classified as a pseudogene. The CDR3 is CASRLASGIHYTGELFF. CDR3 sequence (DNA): TGTGCAAGTCGCTTAGCTAGCGGGATTCACTACACCGGGGAGCTGTTTTTT.